A single sample gave rise to the 20 T cell receptor beta chains below, sequenced in a study of CD8 T cells in Susac syndrome. Random-hexamer reverse transcription was applied to about 0.45 to 1 ug RNA. TCRdb reanalysed the immunoSEQ multiplex PCR reads using MiXCR and keeps one entry per CDR3 protein. This table has about 290,000 distinct CDR3 sequences, roughly 85% appearing once. Sequencing was done on a sample of CD8+ T cells from PBMCs. The source of these receptors is a human donor with multiple sclerosis.

The genes are TRBV5-4 and TRBJ1-5; D uncertain. CDR3 length: 13 residues. Trimming stripped 2 bases from V and 3 bases from J, with 6 bases between. From germline, CDR1 is SGHNT and CDR2 YYREEE (reference sequence). The CDR3 reads CASSLSPNQPQHF. CDR3 bases: TGTGCCAGCAGCTTAAGTCCCAATCAGCCCCAGCATTTT. The variable domain in full, completed from reference TRBV5-4 and TRBJ1-5, reads ETGVTQSPTHLIKTRGQQVTLRCSSQSGHNTVSWYQQALGQGPQFIFQYYREEENGRGNFPPRFSGLQFPNYSSELNVNALELDDSALYLCASSLSPNQPQHFGDGTRLSIL.

This chain links TRBV6-2 or TRBV6-3 with TRBJ1-2; TRBD1 aligns across 7 bases. This CDR3 has 17 residues. Per germline, CDR1 MNHEY and CDR2 SVGEGT. The trim removed 4 bases at V and 2 bases at J, leaving 13 bases unmatched. The DNA of the CDR3 is TGTGCCAGCAGTTTGGGGACAGACGGGATTGGAAACTATGGCTACACCTTC. It specifies CASSLGTDGIGNYGYTF.

This rearrangement joins TRBV6-1 to TRBJ2-1; tentative D call: TRBD1 (6 bases). The ends were cut back, 4 bases at V and 5 bases at J, with 30 bases in the middle. CDR1 and CDR2 from the germline V gene are MNHNS and SASEGT. The CDR3 is 20 amino acids. CDR3 region: CASSGYAQGSQKETDNEQFF. DNA for the CDR3: TGTGCCAGCAGTGGGTACGCACAGGGATCGCAAAAGGAAACCGACAATGAGCAGTTCTTC.

The chain couples TRBV27 to TRBJ1-2; no definite D call. This CDR3 has 14 residues. V lost 1 base and J 2 bases, leaving 8 bases between the germline ends. Looked up from germline, CDR1 is MNHEY and CDR2 is SMNVEV (reference sequence). The CDR3 sequence is CASSLWLANYGYTF. The CDR3 coding sequence is TGTGCCAGCAGTTTATGGCTGGCAAACTATGGCTACACCTTC.

The chain has TRBV12-5 and TRBJ1-1, with 12 positions matching TRBD1. The length of the CDR3 is 16 residues. Trimming took 6 bases from V and 1 from J; bases not matched to a gene: 6. Per the germline V gene, CDR1 is LGHNT and CDR2 is FRNRAP. This CDR3 reads CASGKGQGARNTEAFF. The CDR3 DNA reads TGTGCTAGTGGCAAGGGACAGGGGGCGAGGAACACTGAAGCTTTCTTT.

The rearrangement uses TRBV28 and TRBJ2-5; a possible D gene is TRBD2 (6 bases). Germline-derived CDR1 and CDR2 are MDHEN and SYDVKM. This CDR3 contains 18 residues. Trimming pared 1 base from V and 2 bases from J, leaving 20 bases between. CDR3 in amino acids: CASSLLGRLGRIQETQYF. CDR3 sequence (DNA): TGTGCCAGCAGTTTATTGGGGAGACTCGGGAGAATACAAGAGACCCAGTACTTC.

The rearrangement joins TRBV14 to TRBJ1-3; no reliable D call. The CDR3 spans 14 residues. Germline V gene data show CDR1 as SGHDN and CDR2 as FVKESK. V was pared by 5 bases and J by 0 bases, with 8 bases between. CDR3 nucleotide sequence: TGTGCCAGCAGCGAAACAGTCTCTGGAAACACCATATATTTT. This encodes CASSETVSGNTIYF.

The genes are TRBV7-9 and TRBJ2-1; D call uncertain. CDR1 SEHNR and CDR2 FQNEAQ come from the germline V gene (reference sequence). This CDR3 spans 12 amino acids. Trimming cost V 8 bases and J 7 bases, with 12 bases left between them. CDR3 sequence: CASCPASNEQFF. CDR3 nucleotides: TGTGCCAGCTGCCCAGCCTCAAATGAGCAGTTCTTC.

Written as DNA, the CDR3 is TGTGCCAGCAGCCGGACCCCTAGCGGCCCTAGCACAGATACGCAGTATTTT. Translation gives CASSRTPSGPSTDTQYF. This chain links TRBV4-2 with TRBJ2-3; 7 positions match TRBD2. The J segment lost 0 bases and the V segment lost 4 bases, leaving 10 bases of the junction unmatched. This CDR3 region has 17 residues. Germline CDR1 is LGHNA and CDR2 is YNFKEQ.

The V and J genes are TRBV6-2 or TRBV6-3 and TRBJ2-7, with D perhaps matching TRBD2 (5 bases). The V gene lost 6 bases and the J gene lost 7 bases, with 16 bases spanning the gap. The germline CDR1 and CDR2 sequences are MNHEY and SVGEGT. The CDR3 runs 13 residues. This CDR3 is CASSNLGSGEQYF. The CDR3 bases are TGTGCCAGCAGCAACCTGGGGTCGGGAGAGCAGTACTTC.

This clonotype has only a few counts. This CDR3 is CASSFGGEQYF. The CDR3 DNA follows: TGTGCCAGCAGTTTTGGCGGCGAGCAGTACTTC. The V and J genes are TRBV27 and TRBJ2-7; D gene uncertain. Trimming pared 3 bases from V and 6 bases from J, leaving 6 bases between. Germline CDR1 reads MNHEY; CDR2 reads SMNVEV (reference sequence). This CDR3 contains 11 residues.

The CDR3: CASSFQGDEHQPQHF. As DNA, the CDR3 is TGTGCCAGCAGCTTCCAGGGAGACGAACATCAGCCCCAGCATTTT. The chain links TRBV13 to TRBJ1-5; D may be TRBD1 (5 bases). Deletions cut 3 bases from V and 5 bases from J, with 14 bases between. Germline CDR1 and CDR2: PRHDT and FYEKMQ (reference sequence). CDR3 length: 15 residues.

The genes are TRBV7-9 and TRBJ2-2, with D maybe TRBD1 (5 bases). This CDR3 is 14 amino acids long. Germline CDR1 SEHNR, CDR2 FQNEAQ (reference sequence). V lost 2 bases and J 4 bases, leaving 8 bases between the germline ends. CDR3 residues: CASSLPRATGELFF. Written as DNA, the CDR3 is TGTGCCAGCAGCTTACCCAGGGCCACCGGGGAGCTGTTTTTT. The full variable domain, its missing parts supplied by reference TRBV7-9 and TRBJ2-2, is DTGVSQNPRHKITKRGQNVTFRCDPISEHNRLYWYRQTLGQGPEFLTYFQNEAQLEKSRLLSDRFSAERPKGSFSTLEIQRTEQGDSAMYLCASSLPRATGELFFGEGSRLTVL.

The chain links TRBV30 to TRBJ2-1; no clear D gene. The CDR3 is made up of 11 amino acids. V gave up 5 bases and J gave up 3 bases, with 5 bases separating them. CDR1 is GTSNPN and CDR2 is SVGIG in the germline V gene (reference sequence). The CDR3 bases are TGTGCCTGGCAGCACTACAATGAGCAGTTCTTC. Protein: CAWQHYNEQFF.

The chain joins TRBV30 to TRBJ2-6; D uncertain. The CDR3 spans 15 residues. The germline gives CDR1 GTSNPN, CDR2 SVGIG (reference sequence). V was shortened by 4 bases and J by 0 bases, with 10 bases between the two germline ends. CDR3 coding DNA: TGTGCCTGGACAGGTGCACACTCTGGGGCCAACGTCCTGACTTTC. This codes for CAWTGAHSGANVLTF.

The sample holds one count of this clonotype. The chain has TRBV28 and TRBJ2-2; D unclear. CDR3 length: 17 amino acids. Trimming cost V 0 bases and J 2 bases, with 13 bases left between them. Per germline, CDR1 MDHEN and CDR2 SYDVKM. CDR3 sequence (DNA): TGTGCCAGCAGTTTATGGATTAAAACGGAAAACACCGGGGAGCTGTTTTTT. It is translated as CASSLWIKTENTGELFF. The entire variable domain, with the rest obtained from reference TRBV28 and TRBJ2-2, is as follows: DVKVTQSSRYLVKRTGEKVFLECVQDMDHENMFWYRQDPGLGLRLIYFSYDVKMKEKGDIPEGYSVSREKKERFSLILESASTNQTSMYLCASSLWIKTENTGELFFGEGSRLTVL.

The chain couples TRBV12-3 or TRBV12-4 to TRBJ2-1; D may be TRBD2 (7 bases). V shed 5 bases and J shed 5 bases, with 19 bases lying between them. There are 16 residues in the CDR3. The CDR3 DNA reads TGTGCCAGCAGTGCCAGTGGGGGGGCGCGGAACAATGAGCAGTTCTTC. Translating it yields CASSASGGARNNEQFF.

The chain combines TRBV20-1 with TRBJ1-2; D is ambiguous. CDR1 is DFQATT, CDR2 SNEGSKA, per germline (reference sequence). V was clipped by 6 bases and J by 8 bases, with 22 bases between them. CDR3 length: 14 amino acids. CDR3 residues: CSAPAESASWGYTF. The CDR3 DNA follows: TGCAGTGCCCCAGCGGAGTCGGCTTCGTGGGGCTACACCTTC.

The chain links TRBV20-1 to TRBJ2-7; no firm D call. Between the trimmed V and J ends, which lost 1 base and 0 bases, there was a span of 13 bases. CDR3 length: 15 residues. CDR1 and CDR2 (germline): DFQATT, SNEGSKA (reference sequence). In nucleotides, the CDR3 is TGCAGTGCTAGAGTGGGTAGGGCCGCCTCCTACGAGCAGTACTTC. It specifies CSARVGRAASYEQYF.

This chain's CDR3 is CASNAVGPAPYEQYF. The DNA of the CDR3 is TGTGCCAGCAACGCTGTGGGGCCAGCCCCCTACGAGCAGTACTTC. The chain couples TRBV27 to TRBJ2-7, with D tentatively TRBD1 (5 bases). The germline V gene has CDR1 MNHEY and CDR2 SMNVEV (reference sequence). There are 15 residues in the CDR3. The germline V and J ends were trimmed by 7 bases and 2 bases, with 18 bases remaining between them.